The 26 T cell receptor beta chains below all came from one sample that was sequenced in a study of neoadjuvant anti-PD-1 for oral cavity cancer. Method: immunoSEQ multiplex PCR; TCRdb's copy keeps in-frame clones and lacks some. The table lists 14,000 to 15,000 clones, over 55% of them singletons. The source material was PBMCs, sampled before nivolumab (anti-PD-1) treatment. These receptor sequences come from a person aged 40 to 85 with oral cavity squamous cell carcinoma.

The chain employs TRBV19 and TRBJ1-4, with D possibly being TRBD1 (5 bases). With 5 bases removed from V and 4 bases from J, the gap between germline ends came to 14 bases. CDR1 and CDR2 from the germline V gene are LNHDA and SQIVND (reference sequence). The CDR3 length is 15 residues. This CDR3 is CASSVTAAGNEKLFF. The CDR3 region has the DNA TGTGCCAGTAGTGTGACAGCGGCGGGTAATGAAAAACTGTTTTTT. Full variable domain (missing parts from reference TRBV19 and TRBJ1-4): DGGITQSPKYLFRKEGQNVTLSCEQNLNHDAMYWYRQDPGQGLRLIYYSQIVNDFQKGDIAEGYSVSREKKESFPLTVTSAQKNPTAFYLCASSVTAAGNEKLFFGSGTQLSVL.

This clone showed up just a few times. The rearrangement joins TRBV5-4 to TRBJ1-1; D gene unclear. The CDR3 is 15 residues long. V was shortened by 2 bases and J by 0 bases, with 11 bases between the two germline ends. Germline-derived CDR1 and CDR2 are SGHNT and YYREEE (reference sequence). Here the CDR3 reads CASSFSKGMNTEAFF. CDR3 bases: TGTGCCAGCAGCTTTTCGAAAGGAATGAACACTGAAGCTTTCTTT.

V usage is TRBV6-5 and J usage is TRBJ2-7; D is perhaps TRBD1 or TRBD2 (5 bases each). V was pared by 6 bases and J by 9 bases, with 21 bases between. The CDR3 covers 14 residues. The germline gives CDR1 MNHEY, CDR2 SVGAGI. CDR3 loop: CASSLSGTARGQYF. CDR3 nucleotides: TGTGCCAGCAGCCTCTCCGGGACCGCTCGGGGGCAGTACTTC.

The chain employs TRBV30 and TRBJ2-1; 8 bases agree with TRBD1. CDR1 and CDR2 (germline): GTSNPN, SVGIG (reference sequence). The CDR3 loop spans 15 amino acids. Trimming took 0 bases from V and 7 from J; bases not matched to a gene: 8. DNA of the CDR3: TGTGCCTGGAGTGTAGTAGCAGGGGGCTCGAATGAGCAGTTCTTC. Translating gives CAWSVVAGGSNEQFF.

The chain employs TRBV29-1 and TRBJ2-5, with D maybe TRBD2 (6 bases). The CDR3 runs to 13 residues. Between the trimmed V and J ends, which lost 4 bases and 4 bases, there was a span of 13 bases. CDR1 is SQVTM, CDR2 ANQGSEA, per germline. The CDR3 DNA sequence: TGCAGCGTTGTCATCGGGGGACCAGAGACCCAGTACTTC. Translated, it gives CSVVIGGPETQYF.

The chain is built from TRBV2 and TRBJ1-6; no clear D. There are 16 residues in the CDR3. The V end was cut by 4 bases, the J end by 8 bases, with 18 bases between. The V gene's germline CDR1 is SNHLY and CDR2 FYNNEI. In DNA, the CDR3 is TGTGCCAGCAGTGGGCGCAGGTTGAGTGGATATTCACCCCTCCACTTT. Its translation: CASSGRRLSGYSPLHF.

J is TRBJ2-7 and V is TRBV2; D ambiguous. The CDR3 contains 12 residues. The germline gives CDR1 SNHLY, CDR2 FYNNEI. The germline V and J ends were trimmed by 8 bases and 0 bases, with 8 bases remaining between them. DNA of the CDR3: TGTGCCAGCGGTGTCAGCTCCTACGAGCAGTACTTC. Amino acids: CASGVSSYEQYF.

The V gene is TRBV7-9, the J gene TRBJ2-3; D not certain. CDR1 SEHNR and CDR2 FQNEAQ come from the germline V gene (reference sequence). This CDR3 is 13 amino acids long. Trimming removed 5 bases from V and 4 bases from J, with 10 bases in between. The CDR3 DNA reads TGTGCCAGCAGCACGCCAGACCCAGATACGCAGTATTTT. It is translated as CASSTPDPDTQYF.

The chain uses TRBV19 and TRBJ1-1; TRBD1 matches at 7 bases. V shed 7 bases, J shed 2 bases, and the junction held 10 bases outside the gene matches. The CDR3 extends over 15 amino acids. The germline gives CDR1 LNHDA, CDR2 SQIVND (reference sequence). The CDR3 reads CASTTLDRANTEAFF. The CDR3 nucleotides read TGTGCCAGTACGACTCTTGACAGGGCAAACACTGAAGCTTTCTTT.

This clone was seen just once. The chain has TRBV6-5 and TRBJ1-2; the match to TRBD1 covers 9 bases. CDR3 length: 14 amino acids. V lost 6 bases and J lost 5; bases outside the gene matches: 7. CDR1 is MNHEY and CDR2 is SVGAGI in the germline V gene. CDR3 DNA: TGTGCCAGCAGGCGCGGGACAGGGATGTATGGCTACACCTTC. Its protein product is CASRRGTGMYGYTF.

The genes are TRBV5-4 and TRBJ1-5; 9 bases agree with TRBD1. Germline trimming cut 6 bases from V and 5 bases from J; bases unmatched to any gene: 9. Germline V CDR1 and CDR2: SGHNT, YYREEE (reference sequence). This CDR3 is 15 amino acids long. CDR3 sequence (DNA): TGTGCCAGCACCTCCGGACAGGGGTCTGATCAGCCCCAGCATTTT. Amino acids: CASTSGQGSDQPQHF.

The gene calls are TRBV9 and TRBJ2-2; D is uncertain. The CDR3 spans 11 residues. In germline, CDR1 is SGDLS, CDR2 YYNGEE. V lost 3 bases to trimming and J lost 5 bases, with 2 bases between them. Written as DNA, the CDR3 is TGTGCCAGCAGCGGTACCGGGGAGCTGTTTTTT. It yields the protein CASSGTGELFF. The full variable domain, its missing parts supplied by reference TRBV9 and TRBJ2-2, is DSGVTQTPKHLITATGQRVTLRCSPRSGDLSVYWYQQSLDQGLQFLIQYYNGEERAKGNILERFSAQQFPDLHSELNLSSLELGDSALYFCASSGTGELFFGEGSRLTVL.

The rearrangement uses TRBV6-6 and TRBJ2-6; no firm D call. Germline V gene lookup returns CDR1 MNHNY and CDR2 SVGAGI (reference sequence). Trimming left V 5 bases short and J 0 bases short, with 8 bases between. This CDR3 has 15 amino acids. CDR3 DNA sequence: TGTGCCAGCAGTAGCTACAGCTCTGGGGCCAACGTCCTGACTTTC. It codes for CASSSYSSGANVLTF.

The chain uses TRBV27 and TRBJ1-1; possibly TRBD1 for D (5 bases). Looked up from germline, CDR1 is MNHEY and CDR2 is SMNVEV (reference sequence). Deletions cut 8 bases from V and 3 bases from J, with 16 bases between. The CDR3 is 14 amino acids. CDR3 DNA: TGTGCCAGCCAGAGCCCCGGGGGGTACACTGAAGCTTTCTTT. Residues: CASQSPGGYTEAFF.

This chain joins TRBV19 and TRBJ1-6; a weak D match, TRBD1 (5 bases). The V end was cut by 4 bases, the J end by 9 bases, with 16 bases between. Germline CDR1 reads LNHDA; CDR2 reads SQIVND (reference sequence). CDR3 length: 15 amino acids. CDR3 sequence reads: CASSTPGRGPSPLHF. In DNA, the CDR3 is TGTGCCAGTAGTACCCCGGGACGGGGACCTTCACCCCTCCACTTT.

This clone was seen just once. The V and J genes are TRBV4-1 and TRBJ2-6, with no clear D. This CDR3 contains 15 residues. CDR1 is MGHRA, CDR2 YSYEKL, per germline. V shed 2 bases and J shed 0 bases, with 5 bases lying between them. This CDR3 is CASSQLYSGANVLTF. In nucleotides, the CDR3 is TGCGCCAGCAGCCAACTGTACTCTGGGGCCAACGTCCTGACTTTC.

This chain joins TRBV10-1 and TRBJ1-3; no firm D call. Germline V CDR1 and CDR2: WNHNN, SYGVQD (reference sequence). The CDR3 consists of 13 residues. The germline V and J ends were trimmed by 3 bases and 4 bases, with 7 bases remaining between them. Here the CDR3 DNA reads TGCGCCAGCAGTGAAGGGCGAGGAAACACCATATATTTT. This translates into CASSEGRGNTIYF.

The V call is TRBV27, the J call TRBJ2-1, with 9 nucleotides matching TRBD2. The length of the CDR3 is 15 residues. Unmatched junction bases numbered 11, after V lost 5 bases and J lost 9 bases. Germline-derived CDR1 and CDR2 are MNHEY and SMNVEV (reference sequence). The CDR3 region is CASSLGGGGFGEQFF. CDR3 nucleotide sequence: TGTGCCAGCAGTCTGGGCGGGGGGGGATTCGGTGAGCAGTTCTTC.

This chain joins TRBV14 and TRBJ1-1; no firm D call. The germline V and J ends were trimmed by 4 bases and 3 bases, with 21 bases remaining between them. In germline, CDR1 is SGHDN, CDR2 FVKESK. This CDR3 has 17 residues. CDR3 amino acids: CASSPQDNVRPHTEAFF. CDR3 bases: TGTGCCAGCAGCCCACAAGATAACGTTCGCCCCCACACTGAAGCTTTCTTT.

V usage is TRBV6-5 and J usage is TRBJ2-2; D is uncertain. Germline V gene sequence: CDR1 MNHEY, CDR2 SVGAGI. The CDR3 covers 14 residues. V was trimmed by 1 base and J by 0 bases, leaving 3 bases between them. In nucleotides, the CDR3 is TGTGCCAGCAGTTACTATTCGAACACCGGGGAGCTGTTTTTT. Protein product: CASSYYSNTGELFF.

The CDR3 DNA is TGCAGCGTTGAACCCGGGGGCCGGACCGGGGAGCTGTTTTTT. Amino acid sequence: CSVEPGGRTGELFF. The chain combines TRBV29-1 with TRBJ2-2; tentatively, D is TRBD1 or TRBD2 (6 bases each). This CDR3 has 14 residues. The germline V gene has CDR1 SQVTM and CDR2 ANQGSEA. V lost 2 bases and J lost 5, with 12 bases in between.

The chain's CDR3 is CASSQTVALAQYF. The CDR3, as DNA: TGTGCCAGCAGCCAGACAGTTGCGTTGGCCCAGTACTTC. The chain couples TRBV7-2 to TRBJ2-5, with D perhaps matching TRBD1 (5 bases). The germline V gene has CDR1 SGHTA and CDR2 FQGNSA. The CDR3 contains 13 residues. Trimming pared 5 bases from V and 9 bases from J, leaving 16 bases between.

The chain uses TRBV6-5 and TRBJ2-1; no clear D gene. V lost 1 base to trimming and J lost 6 bases, with 10 bases between them. Germline V gives CDR1 MNHEY, CDR2 SVGAGI. The CDR3 extends over 14 amino acids. The CDR3 is CASSYFSRANEQFF. The CDR3 DNA is TGTGCCAGCAGTTACTTTTCCCGGGCCAATGAGCAGTTCTTC.

The rearrangement links TRBV21-1 to TRBJ2-3; the listed D gene, TRBD2, was not tested against the DNA. TRBV21-1 is a pseudogene. The CDR3 covers 17 residues. The CDR3 spells CASSKLSGLAGEDTQYF. The DNA of the CDR3 is TGTGCCAGCAGCAAACTGTCTGGACTAGCGGGAGAGGATACGCAGTATTTT.

The chain employs TRBV12-5 and TRBJ1-1; maybe TRBD1 (5 bases). The CDR3 extends over 11 amino acids. The germline CDR1 and CDR2 sequences are LGHNT and FRNRAP. The V end lost 6 bases, the J end lost 7 bases, and 9 bases lay between the germline ends. CDR3 loop: CASGRQGEAFF. The CDR3 DNA reads TGTGCTAGTGGGCGCCAGGGTGAAGCTTTCTTT.

This rearrangement joins TRBV5-6 to TRBJ2-1; tentatively, D is TRBD1 (6 bases). With 4 bases removed from V and 4 bases from J, the gap between germline ends came to 9 bases. The CDR3 length is 13 residues. Germline assignment: CDR1 SGHDT and CDR2 YYEEEE. The CDR3 region is CASSPGQYNEQFF. The CDR3 coding sequence is TGTGCCAGCAGCCCCGGACAGTACAATGAGCAGTTCTTC.